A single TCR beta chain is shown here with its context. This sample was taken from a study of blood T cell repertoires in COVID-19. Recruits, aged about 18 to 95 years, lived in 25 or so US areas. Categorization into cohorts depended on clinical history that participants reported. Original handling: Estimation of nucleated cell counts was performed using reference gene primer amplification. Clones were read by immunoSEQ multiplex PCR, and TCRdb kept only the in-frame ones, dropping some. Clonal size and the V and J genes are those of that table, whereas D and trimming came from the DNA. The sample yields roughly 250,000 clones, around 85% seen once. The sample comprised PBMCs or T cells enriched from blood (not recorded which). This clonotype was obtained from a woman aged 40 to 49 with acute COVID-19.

The CDR3 DNA sequence: TGTGCCAGTAGTCCCTATGCGGGAGGGGTCGGGGAGCTGTTTTTT. Translated: CASSPYAGGVGELFF. This rearrangement joins TRBV19 to TRBJ2-2, with 9 bases identical to TRBD2. The CDR3 loop spans 15 amino acids. V shed 5 bases and J 7 bases; nucleotides not matched to a gene: 8. The germline V gene encodes CDR1 LNHDA and CDR2 SQIVND (reference sequence).